This paragraph covers one T cell receptor (beta chain) sequence. This sample was included in a study of shared T cell receptors in the human thymus. The assay was immunoSEQ multiplex PCR, and TCRdb's table has in-frame clones only and misses some. The sample lists over 350,000 clones, approximately 95% seen once, with roughly 0.02% in the top ten. Material for sequencing was thymocytes. The TCR comes from a human donor.

The CDR3 sequence: CSARDMDEQFF. CDR3 in DNA: TGCAGTGCTAGAGATATGGATGAGCAGTTCTTC. The chain is built from TRBV20-1 and TRBJ2-1; D ambiguous. The CDR3 runs to 11 residues. The ends were cut back, 0 bases at V and 8 bases at J, with 5 bases in the middle. The V gene's germline CDR1 is DFQATT and CDR2 SNEGSKA (reference sequence).